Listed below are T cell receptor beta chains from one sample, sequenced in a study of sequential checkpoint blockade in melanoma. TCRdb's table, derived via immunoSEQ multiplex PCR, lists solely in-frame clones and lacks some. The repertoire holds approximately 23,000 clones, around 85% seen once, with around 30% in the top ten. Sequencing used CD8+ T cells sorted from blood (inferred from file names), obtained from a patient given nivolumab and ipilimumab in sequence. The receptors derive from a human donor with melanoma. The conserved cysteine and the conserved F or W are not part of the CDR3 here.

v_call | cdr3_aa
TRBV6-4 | ASSDGLAGRKIPSEQY
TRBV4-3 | ASSRSFDRADQPQH
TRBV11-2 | ASSLGTGTEAF
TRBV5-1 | ASSITSGGTYEQY
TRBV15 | ATSRPQRLDYEQY
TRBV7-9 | ASSAPILGGHLYSYGYT
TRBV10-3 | AISESGQGSPYEQY
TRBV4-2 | ASSQRSGGLEEQF
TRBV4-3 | ASSQVQGWTQY
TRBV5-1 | ASSWALASGRVHEQY
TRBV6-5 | ASTASVLIPYEQY
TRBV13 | ASTLGVNADTQY
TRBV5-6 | ASSLFNAGGPGELF
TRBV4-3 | ASSQDLKSSYEQY
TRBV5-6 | ASSLAGKYTGELF
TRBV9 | ASSVDEGAGETQY
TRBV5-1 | ASSLGTYEQY
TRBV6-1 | ASSEAARGHSYNEQF
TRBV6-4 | ASSARLAAASYNEQF
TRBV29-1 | SVEDTSRTVGGYEQY
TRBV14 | ASSPHLAPAGEQY
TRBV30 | AWSGLAGFSDTQY
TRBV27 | ASSPGTGFYEQY
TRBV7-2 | ASSLVSGERRTGELF
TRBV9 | ASSVYSGGYNEQF
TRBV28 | ASSLGTGSYNSPLH
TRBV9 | ASTRAVGVGEKLF
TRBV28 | ASSPVRDRKPDSPLH
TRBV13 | ASSLSGEVGAEQY
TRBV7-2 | ASSLRQGLAYEQY
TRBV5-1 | ASSWGTGSSYEQY
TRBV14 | ASSHGGNEQY
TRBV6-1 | ASSEAGQGPYEQY
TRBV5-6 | ASSTGGGGTEAF
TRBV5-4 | ASSLGGPYGYT
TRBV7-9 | ASSLSDTKNIQY
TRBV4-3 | ASSQVVGGEGEQY
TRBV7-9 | ASSLGGQGARNEQF
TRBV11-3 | ASLQLTNTEAF
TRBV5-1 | ASSFGGTYEQY
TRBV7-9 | ASSRTANTEAF
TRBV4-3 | ASSQELTGVISYEQY
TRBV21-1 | ASSKAPAGGDTGELF
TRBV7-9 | ASSLIAEGTGGMQY
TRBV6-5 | ASRQTVGQAYEQY
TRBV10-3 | AISESPGVQPQH
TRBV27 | ASNSEGPRFAQY
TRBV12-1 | ASSWTSGGAYNEQF
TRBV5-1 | ASSLAGGRATDTQY
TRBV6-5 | ASSRGTENSPLH
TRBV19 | ASRHRALTYGYT
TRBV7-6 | ASSPQGHEQY
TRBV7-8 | ASSHGQRGNQPQH
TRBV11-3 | ASSFGTSLEQF
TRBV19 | ASSLTGQGSEQY
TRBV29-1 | SVAFGRQYGYT
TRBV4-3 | ASSHLPRGANGYT
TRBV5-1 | ASSPGQGSYNEQF
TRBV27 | ASSGPSGQAYEQY
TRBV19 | ASTRQGAAGNEQF